This TCR beta chain was captured in a study of T cells in Graves' hyperthyroidism and ophthalmopathy. Study-wide results and limits: Most expanded thyroid clonotypes above 0.001 also appeared in blood.

Uncontrolled infection, other autoimmune disease, pregnancy or lactation disqualified patients from enrolment. The study based diagnoses on clinical symptoms, serum thyroxine and TRAb, thyroid ultrasound and orbital computed tomography. About this clonotype: Its antigen is not identified.

RNA transcripts served as the template for amplifying TCR beta CDR3 regions. The TCR CDR3 was amplified in a first-round RT-PCR using the HTBI primer set. TCRdb reprocessed the multiplex PCR reads via MiXCR and lists one record per CDR3 protein. The sample contains about 570,000 distinct CDR3 sequences, about 43% of which appear only once. CDR3 length: 18 residues. Trimming shortened V by 0 bases and J by 1 base, and 13 bases separated the two germline ends. The germline V gene has CDR1 ENHRY and CDR2 SYGVKD. V gene TRBV10-3 combines with J gene TRBJ2-6; TRBD1 or TRBD2 may be the D gene (5 bases each). The sample was peripheral blood or thyroid tissue (not recorded which). The TCR sequence derives from an adult woman with Graves' disease, either hyperthyroidism or ophthalmopathy (not recorded which). In DNA form, the CDR3 reads TGTGCCATCAGTGAGTCGAGAGGGGTAGGGTCTGGGGCCAACGTCCTGACTTTC. As protein: CAISESRGVGSGANVLTF.